This T cell receptor (beta chain) was sequenced for a study of post-analysis software for immune sequencing data (dated by TCRdb to 2013 to 2016). About the full investigation: The recorded disease courses included relapsing-remitting, secondary progressive and progressive-relapsing multiple sclerosis, and some patients had no subtype annotation. A subset of samples was prepared in parallel using single-end sample barcoding, then pooled and co-amplified after Illumina adapter ligation. The patient repertoires were set against eleven to twelve previously published healthy control repertoires from donors whose ages ranged from roughly 6 to 27 years.

V lost 6 bases and J lost 1 base, and the count of bases not matched to a germline gene is 4. The CDR3 starts with the cysteine, ends with the phenylalanine, and has 15 residues. Only CDR3 DNA is held: 45 bases, read in frame from base 1. CDR1 SNHLY and CDR2 FYNNEI are derived from the germline V gene. Overall study results and their limits: Significantly lower normalized Chao1 diversity was found in multiple sclerosis patients than in controls, suggesting substantial peripheral T-cell clonal expansion. The control group was slightly older than the multiple sclerosis patient group. Significantly higher frequencies in patients than in controls were found for roughly five TRBV segments, including TRBV5-6, TRBV5-1 and TRBV20-1. Direct clustering with F measure showed strong co-clustering of samples prepared in the same batch, prompting a batch-effect correction.

Details on this clonotype: The antigen this receptor binds is unknown. No base quality information exists; no much larger clone differs at one position.

TCR beta repertoires were profiled from peripheral blood of 13 young patients with multiple sclerosis to demonstrate the VDJtools post-analysis software. The patients with multiple sclerosis were children and adolescents between roughly 6 and 15 years of age. The library was built by means of PCR. Sequencing relied on an Illumina HiSeq 2500. Unique molecular identifiers were incorporated into TCR beta cDNA libraries to reduce PCR and sequencing biases. Roughly 500,000 cDNA molecules were obtained for every 1 to 10 million input T cells, so each molecule roughly corresponded to one T cell. The patient libraries were prepared and sequenced with the same protocol used for the earlier healthy control dataset. Within a given batch, samples were prepared together, multiplexed and sequenced on the same HiSeq lane. Per the original workflow: Raw barcoded reads were processed with MIGEC, discarding single-read molecular identifier groups before consensus assembly and CDR3 extraction. Clonotype tables were post-analysed with VDJtools, and diversity was normalized by down-sampling all datasets to the smallest sample size. To correct batch-related cross-sample contamination, repertoire overlap clustering matched CDR3 amino acid sequences but not nucleotide sequences. Using fastp trimming at Q25 and MiXCR clonotype assembly, TCRdb reanalyzed the public sequencing data and kept in-frame beta chains. Every CDR3 protein is listed once, alongside the most common genes and DNA of its rows. The V and J calls here are based on TCRdb, not the publication. A total of about 430,000 distinct CDR3 sequences appear in this sample, 30% to 40% of them only once. The ten largest clones capture 7.5% to 8.5% of the sample.

Material for sequencing was blood. This chain is built from TRBV2 and TRBJ2-1, with 9 bases matching TRBD2. The clonotype comes from a girl aged 2-9 years with multiple sclerosis. The CDR3 reads as follows: CASSRTSESYNEQFF. The nucleotides read TGTGCCAGCAGCCGGACTAGCGAGTCCTACAATGAGCAGTTCTTC.